The T cell receptor (beta chain) under discussion was sequenced for a study of T-cell memory formation after mild COVID-19. Looking at the study overall: Clustering of TCRs was largely donor specific. Study-wide results and caveats: In pre-infection memory, a portion of responding clones appeared, which suggested that cross-reactive memory joined. Mainly in CM and EM were contracting CD4+ clones; CD8+ were in EMRA.

Employing constant-segment primers, 5'RACE generated TCR alpha and TCR beta cDNA libraries bearing sample barcodes and UMIs. TCRdb re-called the 5' RACE reads with MiXCR, one entry per CDR3 protein. The sample lists about 240,000 distinct CDR3 sequences, more than 8% occurring once. This CDR3 is built from 15 residues. V gave up 3 bases and J gave up 3 bases; unmatched junction bases: 6. The V gene's germline CDR1 is SGHNT and CDR2 YYREEE (reference sequence). A remark on this clonotype: The antigen remains undetermined.

The TCR originated in a man aged 18 to 30 who had mild COVID-19 (a few samples of this study predate the infection). Cell type and time point are not known. What was sequenced was PBMCs or a T cell subset sorted from them (not recorded which). V gene TRBV5-4 combines with J gene TRBJ1-1, with 9 bases that match TRBD1. The CDR3 coding sequence is TGTGCCAGCAGCTCCCCCGGACAGGGGCACACTGAAGCTTTCTTT. This translates into CASSSPGQGHTEAFF.